This T cell receptor (beta chain) derives from a study of blood T cell repertoires in COVID-19. Study-level background: COVID-19 samples from acute and convalescent phases originated in the United States, Italy and Spain. In each case, the material was cDNA or gDNA derived from T cells, B-cell-depleted T cells, or PBMCs.

The V and J ends lost 1 base and 4 bases respectively, with 8 bases between them. CDR1 SGHNT and CDR2 YENEEA come from the germline V gene. This CDR3 is built from 13 residues. Original methodology: Scientists estimated how many nucleated cells there were by amplifying reference gene primers. Data came from immunoSEQ multiplex PCR; TCRdb stores just in-frame clones and leaves some out. Clonal size and the V and J genes are those of that table, whereas D and trimming came from the DNA. Of approximately 210,000 clones in the sample, around 80% were seen once. This chain links TRBV11-3 with TRBJ2-7; D unresolved. The sequenced sample was peripheral blood. The sequence was collected from a woman aged 50 to 60 with acute or convalescent COVID-19. CDR3: CASSLGHRYEQYF. The CDR3 DNA follows: TGTGCCAGCAGCTTAGGTCACCGGTACGAGCAGTACTTC.